This T cell receptor (beta chain) came from a study of regulatory T cells in long-lasting Graves disease. Study-wide results and limits: Compared with new cases, persistent Graves' patients showed reduced TCR diversity.

Germline-derived CDR1 and CDR2 are LNHDA and SQIVND (reference sequence). The J segment lost 4 bases and the V segment lost 7 bases, leaving 7 bases of the junction unmatched. The CDR3 totals 13 residues. Through Arm-PCR of CDR3 regions and iRepertoire HTBI primers, TCR beta libraries were built. TCRdb analysed the multiplex PCR reads with MiXCR anew, one entry per CDR3 protein. This table has 400,000 to 500,000 distinct CDR3 sequences, approximately 15% appearing once. This clonotype was recorded many times. Its antigen remains unidentified. As to time point: newly diagnosed GD, antithyroid drugs for less than 3 months. The authors made the TCR library using RNA they extracted from PBMCs. These data were also filed under a second study, of T cells in Graves' hyperthyroidism and ophthalmopathy.

The material was peripheral blood mononuclear cells (PBMCs), obtained at new diagnosis, from a patient treated with antithyroid drugs. The chain recombines TRBV19 with TRBJ2-7; 7 bases align to TRBD1. This receptor was obtained from a woman between 40 and 55 years old with Graves disease. For the CDR3, the DNA is TGTGCCAGTAATCTTAGACAGGGATACGAGCAGTACTTC. This translates into CASNLRQGYEQYF.